This T cell receptor beta chain was obtained from a study of T cells in Graves' hyperthyroidism and ophthalmopathy. The germline V gene has CDR1 MNHEY and CDR2 SMNVEV (reference sequence). The CDR3 covers 12 residues. V was trimmed by 3 bases and J by 5 bases, leaving 8 bases between them. The study's findings and limits: Ophthalmopathy was predicted by the model a median of approximately six months ahead of onset.

The table lists this clonotype with a few counts. What it binds is not known. Amplification of TCR beta CDR3 regions used RNA as the template. First-round RT-PCR of the TCR CDR3 relied on the HTBI primer set. From the multiplex PCR reads, TCRdb called clonotypes with MiXCR, one entry per CDR3 protein. The data contain hundreds of thousands of distinct CDR3 sequences, about 15% of them singletons. The chain couples TRBV27 to TRBJ2-7; D is tentatively TRBD1 or TRBD2 (5 bases each). The TCR sequence derives from a woman aged 25 to 39 with Graves' hyperthyroidism that later progressed to Graves' ophthalmopathy. Sequenced input: blood. CDR3 sequence reads: CASSFQGHEQYF. In DNA, the CDR3 is TGTGCCAGCAGTTTTCAGGGACACGAGCAGTACTTC.